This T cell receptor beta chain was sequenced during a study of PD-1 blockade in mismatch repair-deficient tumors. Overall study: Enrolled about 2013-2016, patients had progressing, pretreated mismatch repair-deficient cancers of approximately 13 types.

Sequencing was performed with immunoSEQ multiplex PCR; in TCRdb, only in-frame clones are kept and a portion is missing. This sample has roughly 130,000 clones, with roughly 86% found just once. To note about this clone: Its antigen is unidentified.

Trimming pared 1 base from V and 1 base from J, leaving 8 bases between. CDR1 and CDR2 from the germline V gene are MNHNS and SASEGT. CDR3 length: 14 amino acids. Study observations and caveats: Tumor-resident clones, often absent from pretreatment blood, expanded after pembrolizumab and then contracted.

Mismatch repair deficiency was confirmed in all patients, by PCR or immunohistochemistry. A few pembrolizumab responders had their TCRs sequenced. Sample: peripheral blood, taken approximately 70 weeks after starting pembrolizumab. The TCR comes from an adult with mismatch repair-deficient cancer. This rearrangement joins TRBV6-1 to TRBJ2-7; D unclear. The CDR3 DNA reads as TGTGCCAGCAGTGAAGACCCGGGTTCCTACGAGCAGTACTTC. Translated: CASSEDPGSYEQYF.